One sample yielded the 26 T cell receptor beta chains listed below, sequenced in a study of tumor and adjacent non-tumor tissue in lung cancer. A modified ARM-PCR protocol with three rounds of nested PCR amplified TCRbeta. TCRdb used MiXCR to reprocess the multiplex PCR reads, holding one entry per CDR3 protein. This sample has more than 45,000 distinct CDR3 sequences, with more than 55% found just once. No cell sorting was done before RNA was extracted from the tissue. This non-tumor lung sample came from over 3 cm beyond the tumor edge. The sequenced sample was distant non-tumor lung tissue. Receptors originate from a woman between 65 and 79 years old with non-small cell lung cancer.

This clonotype was found once. The rearrangement uses TRBV29-1 and TRBJ2-1, with 7 bases aligning to TRBD1. CDR1 is SQVTM, CDR2 ANQGSEA, per germline. J was trimmed by 4 bases and V by 6 bases; bases with no gene match: 12. This CDR3 region has 15 residues. CDR3 sequence reads: CSVRGEGASYNEQFF. CDR3 sequence (DNA): TGCAGCGTCCGCGGAGAGGGGGCATCATACAATGAGCAGTTCTTC.

The chain joins TRBV6-6 to TRBJ1-1; no definite D call. Trimming removed 9 bases from V and 5 bases from J, with 25 bases in between. Per germline, CDR1 MNHNY and CDR2 SVGAGI (reference sequence). CDR3 length: 16 residues. The CDR3 DNA reads as TGTGCCAGGAGAATAGGACGGTCAATTCTACCGACTGAAGCTTTCTTT. It specifies CARRIGRSILPTEAFF.

Details on this clonotype: Being one base from a much bigger clone, this may be a read error. The chain has TRBV10-2 and TRBJ1-5; 9 nucleotides agree with TRBD1. The CDR3 totals 15 residues. Losses at the gene ends were 3 bases for V and 5 bases for J; bases not matched to a gene: 5. Germline CDR1 WSHSY, CDR2 SAAADI. CDR3 DNA sequence: TGCGCCAGCAGTGATGGGGGGACAGGGTATCAGCCCCAGCATTTT. Protein sequence: CASSDGGTGYQPQHF.

This clonotype has ten or more counts. Germline and junction disagree at one end, which may indicate a read error. The V and J genes are TRBV6-1 and TRBJ1-2, with 9 bases that match TRBD1. Germline CDR1 MNHNS, CDR2 SASEGT. The CDR3 loop spans 15 amino acids. The DNA of the CDR3 is TGTGCCAGCAAGGAGGGGACAGGGTTGGACTATGGCCACACCTTC. Translation gives CASKEGTGLDYGHTF.

This clonotype came up a few times. It may be a read error: a sequence one base away is much more abundant. This chain joins TRBV28 and TRBJ1-1, with D perhaps TRBD1 (5 bases). CDR1 MDHEN and CDR2 SYDVKM come from the germline V gene. This CDR3 contains 12 residues. The CDR3 reads CASNDSGTKAFF. CDR3 in DNA: TGTGCCAGCAACGACAGCGGCACTAAAGCTTTCTTT.

With respect to this clonotype: A much larger clone differs by one base, so this may be a read error. J is TRBJ1-1 and V is TRBV5-6; D not resolved. The CDR3 is 13 amino acids. Per germline, CDR1 SGHDT and CDR2 YYEEEE. CDR3 bases: TGTGCCAGCAGCTGGACGGAGAACACTAAAGCTTTCTTT. Its translation is CASSWTENTKAFF.

The V and J genes are TRBV10-3 and TRBJ2-3, with D maybe TRBD1 (5 bases). The CDR3 has 13 residues. The germline V and J ends were trimmed by 2 bases and 7 bases, with 10 bases remaining between them. Germline CDR1 reads ENHRY; CDR2 reads SYGVKD. DNA for the CDR3: TGTGCCATCAGTGAGAGGGGTGGAAATACGCAGTATTTT. Encoded protein: CAISERGGNTQYF.

There are many counts of this clonotype. The chain links TRBV13 to TRBJ1-2, with D maybe TRBD1 (6 bases). Per the germline V gene, CDR1 is PRHDT and CDR2 is FYEKMQ (reference sequence). Trimming cost V 5 bases and J 5 bases, with 21 bases left between them. This CDR3 comprises 16 residues. The CDR3 nucleotides read TGTGCCAGCAGCCGCAGAAACGAGGGGGGTGCGTATGGCTACACCTTC. It yields the protein CASSRRNEGGAYGYTF.

This clonotype was counted only a few times. The chain recombines TRBV18 with TRBJ1-3; no clear D gene. This CDR3 is built from 16 residues. Trimming took 3 bases from V and 0 from J, leaving 12 bases between them. Germline V CDR1 and CDR2: KGHSH, LQKENI. The DNA of the CDR3 is TGTGCCAGCTCACCGCTTCAATCAAGCTCTGGAAACACCATATATTTT. Protein sequence: CASSPLQSSSGNTIYF.

Turning to this clonotype: The junction and the germline gene differ at one end; a read error may be behind it. This sequence joins TRBV6-6 and TRBJ2-3, with TRBD1 matching over 11 bases. Germline V gene sequence: CDR1 MNHNY, CDR2 SVGAGI (reference sequence). The CDR3 totals 15 residues. CDR3 DNA: TGTGCTGGCAGTTCCGGGACAGGGGGTGCAGATACGCGGTATTTT. Protein sequence: CAGSSGTGGADTRYF.

As for this clonotype: The junction departs from germline at one end; a sequencing error may be responsible. CDR3 amino acids: CASSGHLNEKLFF. The CDR3 DNA is TGTGCCAGCTCGGGGCATCTTAATGAAAAACTGTTTTTT. V is TRBV10-2 and J is TRBJ1-4; D might be TRBD1 (5 bases). The CDR3 runs 13 residues. Per germline, CDR1 WSHSY and CDR2 SAAADI.

In this sample, this clonotype turned up a few times. A junction end diverges from the germline sequence, so it may reflect a read error. The chain is built from TRBV6-1 and TRBJ1-5; D not certain. In germline, CDR1 is MNHNS, CDR2 SASEGT. This CDR3 has 11 residues. The CDR3 is CVSSDYLPQDF. The CDR3 bases are TGCGTCAGCAGTGATTACCTGCCCCAGGATTTT.

Points on this clonotype: A junction boundary mismatches the germline segment, possibly from a read error. The chain has TRBV11-1 and TRBJ2-3, with D possibly TRBD2 on 6 matching bases. Germline CDR1 and CDR2: SGHAT and FQDESV (reference sequence). The CDR3 has 14 residues. CDR3 DNA: TGTGCCGGCAGCTTGGACGGGGAGGTAGATATGCAGTATTTT. Amino acid sequence: CAGSLDGEVDMQYF.

The count of this clonotype is one. The J gene is TRBJ2-5, the V gene TRBV10-3; D gene uncertain. The CDR3 is 14 amino acids. Trimming stripped 6 bases from V and 2 bases from J, with 13 bases between. Per the germline V gene, CDR1 is ENHRY and CDR2 is SYGVKD. CDR3 loop: CAIRDQNEQETQYF. DNA for the CDR3: TGTGCCATCAGAGACCAGAACGAACAAGAGACCCAGTACTTC.

The V call is TRBV20-1, the J call TRBJ2-3; D is unresolved. Germline-derived CDR1 and CDR2 are DFQATT and SNEGSKA (reference sequence). Between the trimmed V and J ends, which lost 6 bases and 8 bases, there was a span of 9 bases. CDR3 length: 10 residues. Here the CDR3 DNA reads TGCAGTGCGCTTTTCGGTACGCAGTATTTT. It specifies CSALFGTQYF.

Details on this clonotype: This CDR3 is missing its conserved last phenylalanine or tryptophan, likely due to a read error. The V call is TRBV11-2, the J call TRBJ2-1; D is possibly TRBD2 (6 bases). There are 16 residues in the CDR3. Germline-derived CDR1 and CDR2 are SGHAT and FQNNGV. V shed 7 bases and J shed 4 bases, with 20 bases lying between them. The CDR3 protein is CASNKTLAALYNEQFL. CDR3 coding DNA: TGTGCCAGCAACAAGACACTAGCTGCACTGTACAATGAGCAGTTCTTA.

The table lists this clonotype with many counts. The CDR3 here is CASSLEGQGGTEAFF. As DNA, the CDR3 is TGTGCCAGCAGTTTAGAAGGACAGGGAGGGACTGAAGCTTTCTTT. This chain joins TRBV28 and TRBJ1-1; 8 bases line up with TRBD1. Trimming removed 2 bases from V and 5 bases from J; junction bases left unmatched: 7. The CDR3 extends over 15 amino acids. In germline, CDR1 is MDHEN, CDR2 SYDVKM.

A note on this clonotype: At one boundary the junction diverges from the germline segment, which might be a read error. This chain uses TRBV4-1 with TRBJ1-5, with a weak D call TRBD1 (6 bases). This CDR3 region has 15 residues. The germline CDR1 and CDR2 sequences are MGHRA and YSYEKL. Here the CDR3 reads CPSSQTGQSNQPQHF. The CDR3 coding sequence is TGCCCCAGCAGCCAGACGGGACAAAGCAATCAGCCCCAGCATTTT.

This chain connects TRBV30 to TRBJ2-7; 9 nucleotides match TRBD2. The germline CDR1 and CDR2 sequences are GTSNPN and SVGIG (reference sequence). The CDR3 is 13 amino acids. Trimming at V came to 5 bases and at J to 6 bases, leaving 8 bases not matched to a gene. The DNA of the CDR3 is TGTGCCTGGGACGCAGCGGGAGGAGGCGAGCAGTACTTC. Amino acid sequence: CAWDAAGGGEQYF.

This clonotype occurred many times. V and J are TRBV5-6 and TRBJ2-5, with no clear D. CDR3 length equals 11 residues. Trimming took 2 bases from V and 3 from J, leaving 2 bases between them. In germline, CDR1 is SGHDT, CDR2 YYEEEE. This chain's CDR3 is CASSFEETQYF. The CDR3 DNA sequence: TGTGCCAGCAGCTTTGAAGAGACCCAGTACTTC.

The chain has TRBV6-5 and TRBJ2-7; D is uncertain. Trimming took off 3 bases at V and 6 bases at J, with 15 bases between the two ends. Germline loops: CDR1 MNHEY, CDR2 SVGAGI. This CDR3 comprises 14 residues. Written as DNA, the CDR3 is TGTGCCAGCAGTTATGGTCGGAATACCGGCGAGCAGTACTTC. Its protein is CASSYGRNTGEQYF.

Details on this clonotype: One end of the junction is discordant with germline, which a read error may explain. This chain links TRBV6-5 with TRBJ2-3; no clear D. Germline V gives CDR1 MNHEY, CDR2 SVGAGI. This CDR3 has 16 residues. CDR3 nucleotide sequence: TGTCCCAGCTCCACCGACGGGCTTTTTCCCACAGATACGCAGTATTTT. Translating it yields CPSSTDGLFPTDTQYF.

CDR3 residues: CASSGGDRDRGSQHF. DNA of the CDR3: TGTGCCAGCAGTGGAGGTGACAGGGATCGGGGGTCCCAGCATTTT. J is TRBJ1-5 and V is TRBV6-1, with TRBD1 identical over 7 bases. This CDR3 region has 15 residues. Per the germline V gene, CDR1 is MNHNS and CDR2 is SASEGT. With 4 bases clipped from V and 11 bases from J, the junction kept 14 bases outside the gene matches.

The chain carries TRBV12-3 or TRBV12-4 and TRBJ2-5; the D gene is possibly TRBD2 (6 bases). The V and J ends lost 11 bases and 2 bases respectively, with 21 bases between them. The CDR3 is made up of 15 amino acids. CDR3 loop: CADSLPGLPQETQYF. The CDR3 coding sequence is TGTGCCGACAGTTTACCGGGACTCCCACAAGAGACCCAGTACTTC.

The chain has TRBV29-1 and TRBJ2-6, with D unresolved. Germline V gives CDR1 SQVTM, CDR2 ANQGSEA. The CDR3 spans 14 residues. Trimming shortened V by 4 bases and J by 3 bases, and 10 bases separated the two germline ends. In DNA, the CDR3 is TGCAGCGTTGGGAAGAGCTTTGGGGCCAACGTCCTGACTTTC. Its protein is CSVGKSFGANVLTF. The full variable domain, in which reference TRBV29-1 and TRBJ2-6 provide the parts outside the CDR3, is SAVISQKPSRDICQRGTSLTIQCQVDSQVTMMFWYRQQPGQSLTLIATANQGSEATYESGFVIDKFPISRPNLTFSTLTVSNMSPEDSSIYLCSVGKSFGANVLTFGAGSRLTVL.

This clonotype was recorded once. V and J are TRBV11-2 and TRBJ2-5, with 7 nucleotides matching TRBD2. Trimming cost V 0 bases and J 2 bases; bases outside gene matches: 6. Germline CDR1 and CDR2: SGHAT and FQNNGV. The CDR3 totals 16 residues. The CDR3 DNA is TGTGCCAGCAGCTTAGATCAGTGGGAGGGGCAAGAGACCCAGTACTTC. The encoded protein is CASSLDQWEGQETQYF.